This T cell receptor (beta chain) was obtained from a study of tumor-infiltrating lymphocytes in primary liver carcinoma. Study-wide context: Patients were men and women aged 30 to 69 years. Overall study findings and caveats: Reduced overlap was seen in tumor-adjacent and tumor-blood pairs versus tumor region pairs. When set against blood, tumors had a significantly higher top-250-clone fraction (p = 0.039). Merely some 7.5-25% of top clones spanned all five tumor regions.

Co-extracting RNA and DNA was done with roughly 17-33 mg of unsorted bulk tissue as input. Looked up from germline, CDR1 is SGHRS and CDR2 is YFSETQ. The CDR3 has 14 amino acids. Trimming pared 1 base from V and 1 base from J, leaving 8 bases between. Concerning this clonotype: What it binds is not known. This may be a read error, as it is one base from a much larger clone. The CDR3 carries no conserved terminal phenylalanine or tryptophan, so it likely arises from a read error.

From 500 ng of total RNA, TCR beta-specific cDNA was reverse-transcribed using a constant-region primer. The TCR beta library was amplified through three nested multiplex PCR rounds in a modified ARM-PCR procedure. It was with TRBV1-TRBV30 forward primers and a C-beta reverse primer that the first two PCR rounds were run, at roughly 11 cycles each. In TCRdb, the multiplex PCR reads were re-called with MiXCR into one record per CDR3 protein. The table lists approximately 92,000 distinct CDR3 sequences, around three quarters of them singletons. Sequencing input: liver tumor tissue from sampling region 5. Regarding subset: tumor region T5, tumor centre. This clonotype was sampled from a woman aged 55 to 70 with primary liver carcinoma and hepatitis B virus infection. The rearrangement joins TRBV5-1 to TRBJ1-1; D uncertain. Here the CDR3 reads CASSLRWGNTEAFS. CDR3 DNA sequence: TGCGCCAGCAGCTTGAGATGGGGGAACACTGAAGCTTTCTCT.